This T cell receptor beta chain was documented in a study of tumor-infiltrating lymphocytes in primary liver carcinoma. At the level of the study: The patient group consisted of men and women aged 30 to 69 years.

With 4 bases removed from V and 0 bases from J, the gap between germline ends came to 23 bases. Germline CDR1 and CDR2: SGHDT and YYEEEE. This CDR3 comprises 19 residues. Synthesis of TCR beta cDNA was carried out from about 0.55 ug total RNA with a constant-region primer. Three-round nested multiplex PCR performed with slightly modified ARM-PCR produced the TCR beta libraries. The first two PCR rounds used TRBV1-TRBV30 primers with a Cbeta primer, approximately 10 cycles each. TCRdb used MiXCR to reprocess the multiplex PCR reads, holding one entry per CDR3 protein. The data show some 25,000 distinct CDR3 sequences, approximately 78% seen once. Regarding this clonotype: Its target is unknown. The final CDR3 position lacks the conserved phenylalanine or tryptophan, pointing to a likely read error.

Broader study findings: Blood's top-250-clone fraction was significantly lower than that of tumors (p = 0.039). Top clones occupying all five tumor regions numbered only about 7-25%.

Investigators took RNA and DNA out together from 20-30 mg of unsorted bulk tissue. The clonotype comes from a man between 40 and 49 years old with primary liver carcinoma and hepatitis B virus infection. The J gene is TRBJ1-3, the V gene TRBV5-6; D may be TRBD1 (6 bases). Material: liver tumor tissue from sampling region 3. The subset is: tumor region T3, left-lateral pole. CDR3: CASSLPILDRVTSGNTIYL. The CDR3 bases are TGTGCCAGCAGCCTCCCTATACTGGACAGAGTAACCTCTGGAAACACCATATATCTT.